The 9 T cell receptor beta chains given below trace back to one sample, sequenced in a study of cytomegalovirus exposure and HLA in healthy donors. PCR employed 60 Vbeta and 13 Jbeta primers. Repertoires were generated with immunoSEQ multiplex PCR, while TCRdb's copy carries only in-frame clones and drops some. Of fewer than 150,000 clones listed, about 78% were seen once; the top ten hold roughly 3%. Source material: PBMCs. The receptors shown here come from a male donor in good health and CMV-seronegative.

CDR3: CASSLGQGARGYTF. Written as DNA, the CDR3 is TGTGCCAGCAGCTTAGGGCAGGGGGCTCGGGGCTACACCTTC. The rearrangement links TRBV7-2 to TRBJ1-2; TRBD1 aligns across 8 bases. The CDR3 spans 14 residues. J gave up 8 bases and V 1 base, and 6 bases lay outside the gene matches. Germline loops: CDR1 SGHTA, CDR2 FQGNSA.

The V and J genes are TRBV6-5 and TRBJ1-6; D gene ambiguous. This CDR3 contains 15 residues. V lost 0 bases, J lost 7 bases, and 10 bases lay in between. The germline CDR1 and CDR2 sequences are MNHEY and SVGAGI. This chain's CDR3 is CASSYSTGGNSPLHF. As DNA, the CDR3 is TGTGCCAGCAGTTACTCGACGGGAGGAAATTCACCCCTCCACTTT.

The J gene is TRBJ1-2, the V gene TRBV2; D remains unclear. CDR3 length equals 19 residues. V lost 7 bases and J lost 5, with 32 bases in between. Germline CDR1 reads SNHLY; CDR2 reads FYNNEI. The CDR3 region has the DNA TGTGCCAGCACCGAGAGTCTGATACCATATTCTGATTCCTATTATGGCTACACCTTC. Protein sequence: CASTESLIPYSDSYYGYTF.

The J gene is TRBJ1-2, the V gene TRBV5-1, with D perhaps matching TRBD1 (5 bases). This CDR3 comprises 15 residues. Trimming left V 7 bases short and J 2 bases short, with 18 bases between. From germline, CDR1 is SGHRS and CDR2 YFSETQ. CDR3 residues: CASHDSTLKNYGYTF. As DNA, the CDR3 is TGCGCCAGCCACGACAGTACCCTAAAAAACTATGGCTACACCTTC.

This sequence joins TRBV7-2 and TRBJ2-5, with TRBD1 as a possible D gene (6 bases). V was pared by 5 bases and J by 5 bases, with 21 bases between. This CDR3 has 16 amino acids. Per the germline V gene, CDR1 is SGHTA and CDR2 is FQGNSA. The CDR3 DNA reads TGTGCCAGCAGCCCAAAGTCCAGGGGAAGGGGGGAGACCCAGTACTTC. Protein sequence: CASSPKSRGRGETQYF.

The chain combines TRBV28 with TRBJ2-7; 13 bases map to TRBD2. The CDR3 covers 15 residues. Trimming took 6 bases from V and 6 from J; bases not matched to a gene: 8. CDR1 is MDHEN and CDR2 is SYDVKM in the germline V gene. CDR3 region: CASRGTSGDRVEQYF. CDR3 nucleotide sequence: TGTGCCAGCAGGGGGACTAGCGGGGATCGGGTCGAGCAGTACTTC.

V gene TRBV15 combines with J gene TRBJ2-7, with 7 bases aligning to TRBD1. The ends lost 4 bases at V and 3 bases at J; junction bases unmatched: 6. This CDR3 is built from 14 residues. The germline gives CDR1 LNHNV, CDR2 YYDKDF (reference sequence). This CDR3 is CATSTRQGIYEQYF. Here the CDR3 DNA reads TGTGCCACCAGCACCCGACAGGGTATCTACGAGCAGTACTTC.

V is TRBV9 and J is TRBJ2-7, with 11 bases aligning to TRBD2. The CDR3 is 14 amino acids. Trimming removed 2 bases from V and 4 bases from J; junction bases left unmatched: 2. Germline CDR1 is SGDLS and CDR2 is YYNGEE. The CDR3 region has the DNA TGTGCCAGCAGCGTTAGCGGGAGGGAATACGAGCAGTACTTC. This gives the protein CASSVSGREYEQYF.

This chain links TRBV6-1 with TRBJ1-4; TRBD1 might be the D (5 bases). The V gene lost 3 bases and the J gene lost 8 bases, with 13 bases spanning the gap. The germline CDR1 and CDR2 sequences are MNHNS and SASEGT. The CDR3 loop spans 14 amino acids. The CDR3 coding sequence is TGTGCCAGCAGTGATCAGGGTGCGGGGGAAAAACTGTTTTTT. It is translated as CASSDQGAGEKLFF.